The 6 T cell receptor beta chains reported below all come from one sample, sequenced in a study of CD8 T cells in Susac syndrome. Random hexamers primed reverse transcription of roughly 0.5 to 1 ug RNA. One entry per CDR3 protein results from TCRdb running MiXCR on the immunoSEQ multiplex PCR reads. This table holds around 170,000 distinct CDR3 sequences, 90% to 96% found once. Sequences were obtained from CD4+ T cells from PBMCs. These receptors were obtained from a human donor with Susac syndrome.

The CDR3: CASSVGQLNEQFF. The CDR3 DNA follows: TGTGCCAGCAGCGTAGGGCAGTTAAATGAGCAGTTCTTC. V is TRBV9 and J is TRBJ2-1; D unclear. The CDR3 spans 13 residues. Germline lookup yields CDR1 SGDLS and CDR2 YYNGEE. The germline V and J ends were trimmed by 0 bases and 7 bases, with 8 bases remaining between them.

The DNA of the CDR3 is TGTGCCAGTAGTTCTCCGGGACTAGCGGGGGAAGAGACCCAGTACTTC. Translation gives CASSSPGLAGEETQYF. The chain is built from TRBV19 and TRBJ2-5; 14 bases match TRBD2. The J segment lost 3 bases and the V segment lost 5 bases, leaving 5 bases of the junction unmatched. Germline CDR1 is LNHDA and CDR2 is SQIVND (reference sequence). The CDR3 extends over 16 amino acids.

CDR3 bases: TGTGCCAGCAGCTTACAGGGAGCAACCTACAATGAGCAGTTCTTC. Amino acids: CASSLQGATYNEQFF. This chain links TRBV13 with TRBJ2-1; D may be TRBD1 or TRBD2 (5 bases each). Trimming shortened V by 2 bases and J by 2 bases, and 10 bases separated the two germline ends. The germline gives CDR1 PRHDT, CDR2 FYEKMQ (reference sequence). The CDR3 totals 15 residues.

The rearrangement joins TRBV20-1 to TRBJ2-5, with TRBD2 matching over 10 bases. The V gene's germline CDR1 is DFQATT and CDR2 SNEGSKA (reference sequence). CDR3 length: 15 amino acids. V was clipped by 6 bases and J by 1 base; unmatched bases: 8. In DNA form, the CDR3 reads TGCAGTGCGGACTCCGCTAGCGGGGGCCAAGAGACCCAGTACTTC. Encoded protein: CSADSASGGQETQYF.

This chain joins TRBV6-6 and TRBJ1-1; no clear D gene. Trimming stripped 9 bases from V and 1 base from J, with 9 bases between. The germline V gene has CDR1 MNHNY and CDR2 SVGAGI (reference sequence). This CDR3 region has 12 residues. The CDR3 DNA follows: TGTGCCAGTAAAGTTCAGAACACTGAAGCTTTCTTT. Translated, it gives CASKVQNTEAFF.

The V call is TRBV7-6, the J call TRBJ1-3, with D uncertain. Germline CDR1 SGHVS, CDR2 FNYEAQ. V was cut by 2 bases and J by 4 bases, with 6 bases left in between. CDR3 length: 13 amino acids. In DNA, the CDR3 is TGTGCCAGCAGCTTACCGTCAGGAAACACCATATATTTT. Translated, it gives CASSLPSGNTIYF.